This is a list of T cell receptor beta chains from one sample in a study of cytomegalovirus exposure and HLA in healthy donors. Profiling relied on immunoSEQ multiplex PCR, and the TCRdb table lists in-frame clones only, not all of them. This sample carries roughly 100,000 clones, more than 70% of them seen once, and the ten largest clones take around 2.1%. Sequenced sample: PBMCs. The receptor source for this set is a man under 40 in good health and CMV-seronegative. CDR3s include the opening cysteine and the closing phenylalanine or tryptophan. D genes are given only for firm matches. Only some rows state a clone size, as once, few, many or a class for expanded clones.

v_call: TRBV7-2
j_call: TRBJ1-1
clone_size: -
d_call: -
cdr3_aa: CASSQGLYTEAFF
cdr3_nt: TGTGCCAGCAGCCAGGGTCTTTACACTGAAGCTTTCTTT

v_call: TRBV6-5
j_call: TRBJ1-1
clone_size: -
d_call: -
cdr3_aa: CASSYEGDTEAFF
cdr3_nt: TGTGCCAGCAGCTACGAGGGCGACACTGAAGCTTTCTTT

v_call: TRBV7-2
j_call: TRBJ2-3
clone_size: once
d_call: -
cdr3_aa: CASSSSGWPTDTQYF
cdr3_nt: TGTGCCAGCAGCTCTAGTGGGTGGCCTACAGATACGCAGTATTTT

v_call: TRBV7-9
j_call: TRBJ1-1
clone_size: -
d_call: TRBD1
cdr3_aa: CASTIRTGGNTEAFF
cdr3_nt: TGTGCCAGCACCATACGGACAGGGGGGAACACTGAAGCTTTCTTT

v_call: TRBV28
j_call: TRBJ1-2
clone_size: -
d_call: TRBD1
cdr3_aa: CASSLIGTGGDYGYTF
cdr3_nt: TGTGCCAGCAGTTTGATCGGGACAGGGGGAGATTATGGCTACACCTTC

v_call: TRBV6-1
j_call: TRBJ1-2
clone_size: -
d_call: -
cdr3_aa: CASKEAMDYGYTF
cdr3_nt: TGTGCCAGCAAGGAGGCCATGGACTATGGCTACACCTTC

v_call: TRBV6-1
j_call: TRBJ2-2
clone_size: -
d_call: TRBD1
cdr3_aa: CASSDPGQTRTGELFF
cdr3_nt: TGTGCCAGCAGTGACCCGGGACAGACGAGAACCGGGGAGCTGTTTTTT

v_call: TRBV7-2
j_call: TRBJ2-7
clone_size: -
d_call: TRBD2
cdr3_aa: CASSLVGSGVGSGNEQYF
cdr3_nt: TGTGCCAGCAGCTTAGTCGGCTCCGGGGTAGGTAGCGGGAACGAGCAGTACTTC

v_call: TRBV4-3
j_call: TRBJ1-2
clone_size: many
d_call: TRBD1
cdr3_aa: CASSQGQGWLEGYTF
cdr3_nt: TGCGCCAGCAGCCAAGGACAGGGGTGGCTGGAGGGCTACACCTTC

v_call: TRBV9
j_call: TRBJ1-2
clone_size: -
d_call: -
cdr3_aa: CASSVEGTAALNGYTF
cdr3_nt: TGTGCCAGCAGCGTAGAGGGAACAGCGGCTTTGAACGGCTACACCTTC

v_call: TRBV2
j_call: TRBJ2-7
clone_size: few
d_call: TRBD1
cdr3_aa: CASHRDSRLDGQYF
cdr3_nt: TGTGCCAGCCACAGGGACAGCCGTTTAGATGGGCAGTACTTC

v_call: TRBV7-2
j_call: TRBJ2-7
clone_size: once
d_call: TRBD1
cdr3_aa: CASSLGQLYEQYF
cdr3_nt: TGTGCCAGCAGCTTGGGACAGCTCTACGAGCAGTACTTC

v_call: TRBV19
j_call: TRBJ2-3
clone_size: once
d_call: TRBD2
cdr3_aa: CASSTPRAGDQGDTQYF
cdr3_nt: TGTGCCAGTAGTACGCCCCGGGCGGGAGATCAAGGAGATACGCAGTATTTT

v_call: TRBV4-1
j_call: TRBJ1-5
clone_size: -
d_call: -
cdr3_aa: CASSQDSGREFNQPQHF
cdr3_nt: TGCGCCAGCAGCCAAGATTCCGGCCGGGAGTTCAATCAGCCCCAGCATTTT

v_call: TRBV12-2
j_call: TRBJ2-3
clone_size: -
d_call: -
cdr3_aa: CASRSGHAVRGTDTQYF
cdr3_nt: TGTGCAAGTCGCTCCGGTCATGCGGTCCGGGGCACAGATACGCAGTATTTT

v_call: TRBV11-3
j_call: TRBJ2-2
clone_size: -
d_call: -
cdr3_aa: CASSLVAGGELFF
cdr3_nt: TGTGCCAGCAGCCTGGTTGCGGGCGGGGAGCTGTTTTTT

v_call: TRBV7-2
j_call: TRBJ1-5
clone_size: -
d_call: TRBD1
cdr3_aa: CASSYRTGDQPQHF
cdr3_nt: TGTGCCAGCAGCTATCGGACAGGGGATCAGCCCCAGCATTTT

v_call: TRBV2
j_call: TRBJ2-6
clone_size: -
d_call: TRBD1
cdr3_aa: CASNARGTGLSSGANVLTF
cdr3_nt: TGTGCCAGCAACGCTCGGGGGACAGGTCTGTCCTCTGGGGCCAACGTCCTGACTTTC

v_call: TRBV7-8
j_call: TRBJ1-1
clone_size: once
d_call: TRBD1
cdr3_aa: CASSYYRGENTEAFF
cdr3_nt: TGTGCCAGCAGCTATTACAGGGGGGAGAACACTGAAGCTTTCTTT

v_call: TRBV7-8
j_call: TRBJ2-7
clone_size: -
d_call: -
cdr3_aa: CASSLVTARVWQYF
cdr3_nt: TGTGCCAGCAGCTTGGTAACGGCCAGGGTTTGGCAGTACTTC